Described below is a single TCR beta chain sequence and its context. Its antigen is still unknown. The study ran its PCR with 60 Vbeta and 13 Jbeta primers. Libraries were prepared by immunoSEQ multiplex PCR; TCRdb keeps only in-frame clonotypes and omits some of them. The data hold around 130,000 clones, with roughly 84% observed a single time. At the time of sampling, donors were nominally healthy, though unrecorded immune exposures were likely. The data stem from a study of cytomegalovirus exposure and HLA in healthy donors. Germline CDR1 reads MNHNS; CDR2 reads SASEGT. CDR3 size: 14 residues. V dropped 2 bases and J dropped 2 bases, with 9 bases sitting between them. Whole-study findings and limits: In vitro assays verified that three CMV-associated chains recognized CMV antigens specifically.

The chain employs TRBV6-1 and TRBJ1-2; D unresolved. This receptor was identified in a woman aged 18-30 years in good health and CMV-seropositive. The material sequenced was PBMCs. The DNA for the CDR3 is TGTGCCAGCAGTGAATTGGGCGGGAACTATGGCTACACCTTC. Its protein product is CASSELGGNYGYTF.